This T cell receptor beta chain emerged from a study of shared clonotypes between healthy human individuals. Whole-study context: The plates for each donor numbered three CD4 naive, three CD4 memory, two CD8 naive and one CD8 memory.

Assay execution took place at the deep level. Every immunoSEQ plate was one replicate of a subset's evenly spread DNA. The table came from immunoSEQ multiplex PCR; TCRdb's copy has only in-frame clones and leaves some out. The sample yields 2,500,000 or so clones, around 90% seen once. J gave up 3 bases and V 4 bases, and 9 bases lay outside the gene matches. Germline V gives CDR1 SGHRS, CDR2 YFSETQ. The CDR3 is 15 residues long. Sequencing used naive CD4+ T cells from PBMCs. Subset defined: CD45RA+ positively selected. The rearrangement uses TRBV5-1 and TRBJ2-7; 8 bases line up with TRBD2. This TCR derives from a man between 18 and 29 years old in good health. Some clones in this sample may be carry-over from other donors' samples. The CDR3 here is CASSPGGTRDYEQYF. As DNA, the CDR3 is TGCGCCAGCAGCCCGGGAGGGACCCGCGACTACGAGCAGTACTTC.